The 3 T cell receptor beta chains reported below all come from one sample, sequenced in a study of cytomegalovirus exposure and HLA in healthy donors. 13 Jbeta primers and 60 Vbeta primers were used for the PCR. The table came from immunoSEQ multiplex PCR; TCRdb's copy has only in-frame clones and leaves some out. In the table there are fewer than 250,000 clones, approximately 80% of which are singletons. The sample comprised PBMCs. The source of these receptors is a girl between 10 and 17 years old in good health and CMV-seronegative.

J is TRBJ2-7 and V is TRBV28; D call uncertain. The CDR3 is 12 amino acids. Trimming left V 8 bases short and J 0 bases short, with 8 bases between. The V gene's germline CDR1 is MDHEN and CDR2 SYDVKM. The CDR3 spells CASGGSSYEQYF. In DNA, the CDR3 is TGTGCCAGCGGCGGCAGCTCCTACGAGCAGTACTTC.

This chain uses TRBV7-2 with TRBJ2-1; possible D gene TRBD1, 6 bases. Between the trimmed V and J ends, which lost 5 bases and 2 bases, there was a span of 10 bases. Germline CDR1 is SGHTA and CDR2 is FQGNSA. The CDR3 is made up of 14 amino acids. CDR3 loop: CASSVRDTYNEQFF. The CDR3 DNA reads as TGTGCCAGCAGCGTCCGGGACACCTACAATGAGCAGTTCTTC.

The CDR3 DNA reads as TGCGCCAGCAGCCACTTAGCGGGAGACAATGAGCAGTTCTTC. The encoded protein is CASSHLAGDNEQFF. V and J are TRBV5-1 and TRBJ2-1, with 9 positions matching TRBD2. The CDR3 spans 14 residues. Looked up from germline, CDR1 is SGHRS and CDR2 is YFSETQ. V lost 4 bases and J lost 5; bases outside the gene matches: 4.